These 13 T cell receptor beta chains originate from one sample sequenced in a study of T cell clonotyping in hematopoietic cell transplantation. Measured with immunoSEQ multiplex PCR; TCRdb has only the in-frame clones, and not every one. This table holds 7,000 or so clones, around 88% found once. Described time point: recipient sample about 28 days before transplant, after cytoreduction. Sequencing was performed on peripheral blood mononuclear cells, taken before stem cell transplant. Every receptor here comes from a man younger than 40 with acute myeloid leukemia. Some clones in this sample may be carry-over from other donors' samples.

V usage is TRBV5-5 and J usage is TRBJ2-1; no reliable D call. The germline V gene encodes CDR1 SGHKS and CDR2 YYEKEE (reference sequence). The germline V and J ends were trimmed by 3 bases and 8 bases, with 12 bases remaining between them. The CDR3 is made up of 13 amino acids. DNA of the CDR3: TGTGCCAGCAGCTATTGGGTCGGAGATGAGCAGTTCTTC. Amino acid sequence: CASSYWVGDEQFF. Complete variable domain (other parts from reference TRBV5-5 and TRBJ2-1): DAGVTQSPTHLIKTRGQQVTLRCSPISGHKSVSWYQQVLGQGPQFIFQYYEKEERGRGNFPDRFSARQFPNYSSELNVNALLLGDSALYLCASSYWVGDEQFFGPGTRLTVL.

This sequence joins TRBV2 and TRBJ2-7; D remains unclear. The V end was cut by 2 bases, the J end by 4 bases, with 12 bases between. This CDR3 comprises 14 residues. CDR1 SNHLY and CDR2 FYNNEI come from the germline V gene. The CDR3 bases are TGTGCCAGCAGTGAATTTGTGTCTCCTTACGAGCAGTACTTC. Translating it yields CASSEFVSPYEQYF.

The chain is built from TRBV5-6 and TRBJ1-1, with D possibly TRBD1 on 6 matching bases. This CDR3 contains 15 residues. The germline V gene encodes CDR1 SGHDT and CDR2 YYEEEE. V was cut by 2 bases and J by 6 bases, with 17 bases left in between. The CDR3 region is CASSLGDNRVAEAFF. CDR3 in DNA: TGTGCCAGCAGCTTAGGGGACAATCGAGTCGCTGAAGCTTTCTTT.

This chain uses TRBV6-5 with TRBJ2-3; tentative D call: TRBD2 (5 bases). Trimming shortened V by 4 bases and J by 2 bases, and 16 bases separated the two germline ends. From germline, CDR1 is MNHEY and CDR2 SVGAGI. This CDR3 is 16 amino acids long. The CDR3 here is CASSSVVGLATDTQYF. CDR3 bases: TGTGCCAGCAGTTCCGTCGTAGGACTTGCCACAGATACGCAGTATTTT.

V and J are TRBV6-5 and TRBJ1-5, with 7 bases identical to TRBD1. The length of the CDR3 is 15 residues. The J segment lost 6 bases and the V segment lost 6 bases, leaving 11 bases of the junction unmatched. Germline loops: CDR1 MNHEY, CDR2 SVGAGI. CDR3 protein: CASSQSPGGGQPQHF. CDR3 bases: TGTGCCAGCAGCCAATCCCCAGGGGGGGGTCAGCCCCAGCATTTT.

This clone was recorded only once. V is TRBV5-1 and J is TRBJ1-2; the match to TRBD1 covers 10 bases. CDR1 is SGHRS, CDR2 YFSETQ, per germline. Trimming took 3 bases from V and 8 from J; bases not matched to a gene: 13. This CDR3 is built from 16 residues. This CDR3 reads CASSWGDRGLSAGYTF. In nucleotides, the CDR3 is TGCGCCAGCAGCTGGGGGGACAGGGGCCTCTCGGCGGGCTACACCTTC. The full variable domain, rest sourced from reference TRBV5-1 and TRBJ1-2, is KAGVTQTPRYLIKTRGQQVTLSCSPISGHRSVSWYQQTPGQGLQFLFEYFSETQRNKGNFPGRFSGRQFSNSRSEMNVSTLELGDSALYLCASSWGDRGLSAGYTFGSGTRLTVV.

The CDR3 sequence: CASSYQNMNTEAFF. The CDR3 DNA sequence: TGCGCCAGCAGTTATCAGAACATGAACACTGAAGCTTTCTTT. The V gene is TRBV5-1, the J gene TRBJ1-1; D not resolved. V was clipped by 5 bases and J by 0 bases, with 11 bases between them. CDR3 length: 14 amino acids. Germline CDR1 reads SGHRS; CDR2 reads YFSETQ. The variable domain in full, completed from reference TRBV5-1 and TRBJ1-1, reads KAGVTQTPRYLIKTRGQQVTLSCSPISGHRSVSWYQQTPGQGLQFLFEYFSETQRNKGNFPGRFSGRQFSNSRSEMNVSTLELGDSALYLCASSYQNMNTEAFFGQGTRLTVV.

This chain connects TRBV7-9 to TRBJ2-7; 10 positions agree with TRBD1. CDR1 is SEHNR, CDR2 FQNEAQ, per germline (reference sequence). The CDR3 is 17 residues long. The V and J ends lost 6 bases and 5 bases, in that order; junction bases with no gene match: 16. CDR3 sequence (DNA): TGTGCCAGCAGACCAACATTCCTGGGGACAGGGGATAACGAGCAGTACTTC. This codes for CASRPTFLGTGDNEQYF.

The chain has TRBV5-6 and TRBJ1-1; D is perhaps TRBD1 (6 bases). Germline V gives CDR1 SGHDT, CDR2 YYEEEE. Trimming cost V 3 bases and J 11 bases, with 20 bases left between them. The CDR3 runs 14 residues. CDR3 region: CASSSVGQGRDAFF. CDR3 sequence (DNA): TGTGCCAGCAGCTCGGTCGGGCAGGGGCGCGATGCTTTCTTT.

This clone was seen a handful of times. The chain joins TRBV30 to TRBJ2-1; D is unclear. Per germline, CDR1 GTSNPN and CDR2 SVGIG (reference sequence). V lost 0 bases to trimming and J lost 11 bases, with 8 bases between them. The CDR3 runs to 11 residues. CDR3 nucleotide sequence: TGTGCCTGGAGTGTACAGTATCAGCAGTTCTTC. This gives the protein CAWSVQYQQFF. Together with reference TRBV30 and TRBJ2-1, the CDR3 gives the full variable domain: SQTIHQWPATLVQPVGSPLSLECTVEGTSNPNLYWYRQAAGRGLQLLFYSVGIGQISSEVPQNLSASRPQDRQFILSSKKLLLSDSGFYLCAWSVQYQQFFGPGTRLTVL.

The J gene is TRBJ1-1, the V gene TRBV29-1; 11 nucleotides align to TRBD1. The V and J ends lost 4 bases and 4 bases, in that order; junction bases with no gene match: 2. Germline loops: CDR1 SQVTM, CDR2 ANQGSEA. The CDR3 is 13 amino acids. CDR3 coding DNA: TGCAGCGTTGGGGGGACAGGGGGCACTGAAGCTTTCTTT. Translating gives CSVGGTGGTEAFF.

This chain links TRBV5-6 with TRBJ2-3, with D tentatively TRBD1 or TRBD2 (5 bases each). There are 16 residues in the CDR3. Germline CDR1 reads SGHDT; CDR2 reads YYEEEE. With 0 bases removed from V and 4 bases from J, the gap between germline ends came to 15 bases. CDR3 in amino acids: CASSLVGTSEPDTQYF. The DNA for the CDR3 is TGTGCCAGCAGCTTGGTCGGGACCTCCGAACCAGATACGCAGTATTTT.

The rearrangement uses TRBV6-9 and TRBJ2-7; weak D call: TRBD1 (6 bases). The CDR3 extends over 15 amino acids. The V gene lost 6 bases and the J gene lost 2 bases, with 17 bases spanning the gap. The germline V gene has CDR1 MNHGY and CDR2 SVAAGI. CDR3 amino acids: CASRPTGQPTYEQYF. The DNA for the CDR3 is TGTGCCAGCAGACCCACCGGACAGCCAACCTACGAGCAGTACTTC.